The present TCR beta chain was sequenced within a study of CD8 T cells in ankylosing spondylitis. Broader study findings: It appeared that ankylosing spondylitis blood was characterized by a TCR beta motif of several highly homologous variants. The study looked at matched synovial fluid samples from ankylosing spondylitis patients. Disease-linked clones were reported to be significantly enriched there.

Regarding this clonotype: Its antigen is unknown.

Germline V CDR1 and CDR2: MNHNS, SASEGT. This CDR3 is built from 15 residues. Trimming left V 5 bases short and J 4 bases short, with 12 bases between. TCRdb reprocessed the 5' RACE reads with MiXCR, giving one entry per CDR3 protein. The sample holds about 340,000 distinct CDR3 sequences; over 12% are singletons and the top ten take around 1%. Sequenced material: blood, either unsorted or a sorted T cell fraction (not recorded which). This TCR was recovered from a male donor with ankylosing spondylitis or in good health (not recorded which). The rearrangement uses TRBV6-1 and TRBJ2-6; D call uncertain. As DNA, the CDR3 is TGTGCCAGCAGTACAATAATCTCCGGGGCCAACGTCCTGACTTTC. Translating gives CASSTIISGANVLTF.